What follows is one T cell receptor (beta chain) and its context. No cognate antigen has been identified for it. Qualities for individual bases were not recorded, and no much larger clone is one base off. Between the V and J ends, shortened by 4 bases and 4 bases respectively, the junction contains 14 bases. The CDR1 and CDR2 encoded by the germline V gene are SGDLS and YYNGEE. Measured from the cysteine to the phenylalanine, the CDR3 is 14 residues long. CDR3 DNA is the only sequence kept; it has 42 bases, read in frame from the first base. The sample comes from a study of shared clonotypes between healthy human individuals (dated by TCRdb to 2018 to 2020). For the wider study: Three men and a couple of women, aged 18 to 49 years, made up the cohort. To increase sequencing depth and limit assay-specific biases, different laboratories used diverse techniques to prepare libraries and sequence TCR repertoires. To estimate repertoire size and how much clonotype sharing occurs between individuals, the study deeply sequenced the blood TCR repertoires of roughly 5 healthy adults. For each donor, CD4 naive and CD4 memory were each given three plates, CD8 naive was given two plates, and CD8 memory was given one plate. Each donor's leukapheresis produced roughly between roughly 0.85 and 9.5 billion PBMCs.

The donors were healthy, HIV-negative adults who had no recently reported acute infections or vaccinations. Every donor was a Caucasian adult residing in Nashville, Tennessee, USA. CD4+ T cells were enriched by magnetic negative selection; naive cells were then positively selected on CD45RA, and the negative fraction formed the memory subset. After blood collection by leukapheresis, PBMCs were isolated using Ficoll-Histopaque density gradient centrifugation and then cryopreserved in the vapor phase of liquid nitrogen. Analytical flow cytometry was used to check the purity and quantity of every magnetically sorted T cell population. From each sorted fraction, genomic DNA was isolated and quantified by UV absorbance on a Nanodrop 2000c. TCR CDR3 regions were amplified from genomic DNA by multiplex PCR using the deep immunoSEQ assay. Genomic DNA extracted from each cell subset was distributed evenly over all wells of several immunoSEQ 96-well plates, and each plate served as one replicate. For sorted subsets, about 210 ng of genomic DNA, equivalent to around 29,000 T cell genomes, went into each replicate PCR. The purified libraries were quantified using a Qubit 3.0 fluorometer, sized with a Bioanalyzer 2100, and then quantified again using the KAPA Library Quantification kit. A separate single-read 150-cycle Illumina NextSeq 550 flow cell was used to sequence each immunoSEQ 96-well plate. Under the source paper's analysis protocol: Because the immunoSEQ output included only junctional sequences and no quality scores, the filtering could not be the same as the filtering used for full-length reads. To assign V/J genes and CDR3, sequences were annotated using PyIR, a Python wrapper for IgBLAST v1.9, with IMGT germline references. Reads with weak V/J assignments (E-value above 1e-6), missing CDR3, stop codons, out-of-frame junctions, or ambiguous translated residues were removed. V3J clonotypes were defined by identical inferred V gene, J gene, and CDR3 amino acid sequence. The percentage overlap between two repertoires was calculated by dividing the number of shared unique clonotypes by the size of the smaller repertoire. Three approaches were used to assess repertoire richness: RTK rarefaction, the Chao1 estimator, and Recon v2.1 estimates of unobserved clonotypes. Generation probabilities for all TCRbeta clonotypes obtained by the gDNA method from a handful of donors were computed using OLGA. TCRdb stores this immuneACCESS table with in-frame sequences only. Part of the clones is absent; in the studies checked, under half of the shortfall reflects unresolved V genes, and no reason is known for the rest. That table gives V, J and clone size, and the DNA gave D and trimming. The sample includes over a million clones, with around 76% observed a single time. The ten largest clonotypes hold about 1.5% of the sample.

The full study reports these points: Sampling was restricted to blood, and TCR repertoires in tissues likely differ from the TCR repertoires found in blood. Compared with non-shared clonotypes, clonotypes shared by all four sorted-subset donors had higher generation probabilities. Incomplete sequencing was indicated by rarefaction of sorted-subset datasets, despite the large sequencing depth. Estimated clonotype richness was generally larger for naive than for memory subsets. The small number of donors limited the genetic and exposure-history diversity represented. Pairwise subsampling indicated that sequencing depth was expected to affect the degree of clonotype sharing among donors. Sharing across several donors was observed for around 4.8% of naive CD4, 3% to 3.5% of naive CD8, 2.3% of memory CD4, and around 0.44% of memory CD8 clonotypes.

The rearranged chain carries TRBV9 and TRBJ2-5; no confident D gene assignment can be made. This receptor was taken from a man aged 18 to 30 in good health. Sequencing input: memory CD4+ T cells sorted from blood. The label giving this sample's cell subset or site can be read as: CD45RA-negative fraction. The nucleotide sequence reads TGTGCCAGCAGCCCCCGCCCAGCCCCAGAGACCCAGTACTTC. It specifies CASSPRPAPETQYF.